These 14 T cell receptor beta chains share one sample of origin, sequenced in a study of blood T cell repertoires in COVID-19. The assay was immunoSEQ multiplex PCR, and TCRdb's table has in-frame clones only and misses some. The sample carries about 350,000 clones, roughly 84% recorded once. The sample comprised PBMCs or T cells enriched from blood (not recorded which). These receptors were obtained from a woman in her twenties or thirties who had recovered from COVID-19.

This chain joins TRBV5-1 and TRBJ2-3; tentative D call: TRBD2 (6 bases). Between the trimmed V and J ends, which lost 1 base and 2 bases, there was a span of 14 bases. The CDR3 is made up of 16 amino acids. The germline gives CDR1 SGHRS, CDR2 YFSETQ. The CDR3 bases are TGCGCCAGCAGCTTGAGTCCCCGGGGGAACACAGATACGCAGTATTTT. Its translation: CASSLSPRGNTDTQYF.

This clone showed up just a few times. The rearrangement uses TRBV6-5 and TRBJ1-4, with TRBD1 matching over 9 bases. CDR1 and CDR2 from the germline V gene are MNHEY and SVGAGI. This CDR3 is built from 15 residues. The V gene end was trimmed by 4 bases and the J gene end by 8 bases; junction bases not matched to a gene: 8. The CDR3 nucleotides read TGTGCCAGCAGTTCACCGGGACAGGGTGGCGAAAAACTGTTTTTT. Residues: CASSSPGQGGEKLFF.

The V gene is TRBV3-1 (or the pseudogene TRBV3-2), the J gene TRBJ1-6; D gene ambiguous. V gave up 0 bases and J gave up 6 bases, with 9 bases separating them. The CDR3 runs 15 residues. Germline values: CDR1 LGHDT, CDR2 YNNKEL (reference sequence). The CDR3 DNA is TGTGCCAGCAGCCAAGAGACACTGGGTAATTCACCCCTCCACTTT. Translated, it gives CASSQETLGNSPLHF.

In this sample, this clone turned up once. At the DNA level, this CDR3 is encoded by other sequences in the same sample as well. This chain uses TRBV7-2 with TRBJ1-1; TRBD1 might be the D (5 bases). The CDR3 extends over 14 amino acids. The germline CDR1 and CDR2 sequences are SGHTA and FQGNSA. The germline V and J ends were trimmed by 6 bases and 2 bases, with 13 bases remaining between them. DNA of the CDR3: TGTGCCAGCAGAGGGACTGGTGGAAACACTGAAGCTTTCTTT. It specifies CASRGTGGNTEAFF.

This chain joins TRBV10-3 and TRBJ1-5; 8 nucleotides agree with TRBD1. The CDR3 has 14 residues. Germline V gene data show CDR1 as ENHRY and CDR2 as SYGVKD. V gave up 2 bases and J gave up 6 bases; unmatched junction bases: 3. CDR3 protein: CAISEQGASQPQHF. The DNA of the CDR3 is TGTGCCATCAGTGAGCAGGGGGCATCTCAGCCCCAGCATTTT.

The chain links TRBV19 to TRBJ1-1; 8 nucleotides line up with TRBD1. Unmatched junction bases numbered 7, after V lost 9 bases and J lost 7 bases. The V gene's germline CDR1 is LNHDA and CDR2 SQIVND (reference sequence). The CDR3 contains 12 residues. CDR3: CASQGQGHEAFF. In DNA, the CDR3 is TGTGCCAGCCAAGGACAGGGCCATGAAGCTTTCTTT.

This chain joins TRBV19 and TRBJ1-5, with a weak D call TRBD1 (6 bases). V was shortened by 5 bases and J by 7 bases, with 15 bases between the two germline ends. The germline V gene encodes CDR1 LNHDA and CDR2 SQIVND (reference sequence). This CDR3 has 14 amino acids. CDR3 DNA sequence: TGTGCCAGTAGTCAGAGGGGGAGAAGGCAGCCCCAGCATTTT. Protein sequence: CASSQRGRRQPQHF. Drawing the rest from reference TRBV19 and TRBJ1-5, the complete variable domain is DGGITQSPKYLFRKEGQNVTLSCEQNLNHDAMYWYRQDPGQGLRLIYYSQIVNDFQKGDIAEGYSVSREKKESFPLTVTSAQKNPTAFYLCASSQRGRRQPQHFGDGTRLSIL.

The chain recombines TRBV6-5 with TRBJ2-2; 9 bases line up with TRBD2. V was pared by 7 bases and J by 5 bases, with 5 bases of the junction left unmatched. Germline CDR1 is MNHEY and CDR2 is SVGAGI. This CDR3 has 14 amino acids. The chain's CDR3 is CASMWRGGTGELFF. The CDR3 nucleotides read TGTGCCAGCATGTGGCGGGGGGGGACCGGGGAGCTGTTTTTT.

This clone was counted only a few times. The chain joins TRBV21-1 to TRBJ1-3; TRBD1 is the table's D call, not checked against the DNA. TRBV21-1 is a known pseudogene. The CDR3 length is 15 residues. In DNA form, the CDR3 reads TGTGCCAGCAGCCCTCGAGGGACAGCCGGAAACACCATATATTTT. Its translation: CASSPRGTAGNTIYF.

The chain uses TRBV7-2 and TRBJ1-4, with 10 nucleotides matching TRBD1. CDR1 SGHTA and CDR2 FQGNSA come from the germline V gene. Trimming took 1 base from V and 8 from J; bases not matched to a gene: 4. The CDR3 totals 15 residues. This chain's CDR3 is CASSLGGTGAEKLFF. In DNA, the CDR3 is TGTGCCAGCAGCTTAGGGGGGACAGGGGCCGAAAAACTGTTTTTT.

The CDR3: CASSSTTGSDSGEKLFF. CDR3 DNA sequence: TGCGCCAGCAGCTCTACGACAGGGTCGGATTCTGGTGAAAAACTGTTTTTT. V usage is TRBV5-1 and J usage is TRBJ1-4; TRBD1 agrees at 7 bases. The CDR3 runs 17 residues. The V and J ends lost 3 bases and 7 bases, in that order; junction bases with no gene match: 15. Germline CDR1 reads SGHRS; CDR2 reads YFSETQ.

V usage is TRBV19 and J usage is TRBJ1-3, with D possibly TRBD1 on 5 matching bases. The germline V gene has CDR1 LNHDA and CDR2 SQIVND (reference sequence). Trimming pared 3 bases from V and 0 bases from J, leaving 9 bases between. This CDR3 comprises 15 residues. The CDR3 region has the DNA TGTGCCAGTAGTATGCGGGGCACCTCTGGAAACACCATATATTTT. It yields the protein CASSMRGTSGNTIYF.

J is TRBJ2-7 and V is TRBV28; 7 bases align to TRBD1. The J segment lost 3 bases and the V segment lost 5 bases, leaving 7 bases of the junction unmatched. The CDR3 loop spans 14 amino acids. Germline-derived CDR1 and CDR2 are MDHEN and SYDVKM. CDR3 DNA: TGTGCCAGCAGTCCCGGGACAGTCTTCTACGAGCAGTACTTC. Protein sequence: CASSPGTVFYEQYF.

CDR3 sequence: CASSQDLRGNTEAFF. The CDR3 DNA reads as TGCGCCAGCAGCCAGGACCTTAGGGGGAACACTGAAGCTTTCTTT. This sequence joins TRBV4-1 and TRBJ1-1, with D maybe TRBD1 (5 bases). Germline CDR1 MGHRA, CDR2 YSYEKL. CDR3 length: 15 residues. The V end was cut by 3 bases, the J end by 1 base, with 12 bases between.